Listed below are T cell receptor beta chains from one sample, sequenced in a study of blood T cell repertoires in COVID-19. TCRdb keeps only in-frame clones here, not all; method: immunoSEQ multiplex PCR. The table lists approximately 41,000 clones, approximately 89% of them singletons. The sample comprised peripheral blood. Every receptor here comes from a woman aged 40-49 years with acute or convalescent COVID-19. CDR3s leave out the opening cysteine and the closing phenylalanine or tryptophan. Fields, in order: J gene, V gene, CDR3 protein.

j_gene: TRBJ1-4; v_gene: TRBV30; CDR3aa: AWSVGGSNEKLF
j_gene: TRBJ1-5; v_gene: TRBV6-2/TRBV6-3; CDR3aa: ASSAGTGMYQPQH
j_gene: TRBJ2-3; v_gene: TRBV28; CDR3aa: ASGDSRTDTQY
j_gene: TRBJ2-5; v_gene: TRBV5-4; CDR3aa: ASSLGAYQETQY
j_gene: TRBJ1-1; v_gene: TRBV5-1; CDR3aa: ASSLQGGANTEAF
j_gene: TRBJ2-3; v_gene: TRBV7-6; CDR3aa: ASSLDTGLSTDTQY
j_gene: TRBJ1-1; v_gene: TRBV28; CDR3aa: ASRSTGAGTEAF
j_gene: TRBJ2-7; v_gene: TRBV7-3; CDR3aa: ASSLKDPPGEQY
j_gene: TRBJ1-1; v_gene: TRBV21-1; CDR3aa: ASSAFTSDRVRTEAF
j_gene: TRBJ1-1; v_gene: TRBV2; CDR3aa: ASSERRLATEAF
j_gene: TRBJ1-2; v_gene: TRBV28; CDR3aa: ASSSGTGSYGYT
j_gene: TRBJ2-5; v_gene: TRBV27; CDR3aa: ASSASGNSETQY
j_gene: TRBJ2-5; v_gene: TRBV4-2; CDR3aa: ASSQSTSGSYETQY
j_gene: TRBJ2-1; v_gene: TRBV4-1; CDR3aa: ASSQTSGGADYNEQF
j_gene: TRBJ2-5; v_gene: TRBV9; CDR3aa: ASSVLAGGPETQY
j_gene: TRBJ2-7; v_gene: TRBV11-3; CDR3aa: ASSTRLAGVHEQY
j_gene: TRBJ1-6; v_gene: TRBV3-1/TRBV3-2; CDR3aa: ASSLKGAGNSPLH
j_gene: TRBJ1-1; v_gene: TRBV7-2; CDR3aa: ASSPTGSNTEAF
j_gene: TRBJ1-1; v_gene: TRBV5-8; CDR3aa: ASSSSYRSAF
j_gene: TRBJ2-7; v_gene: TRBV7-2; CDR3aa: ASSSSGGSSYEQY
j_gene: TRBJ1-2; v_gene: TRBV19; CDR3aa: ASSLRGWGYT
j_gene: TRBJ2-5; v_gene: TRBV6-2/TRBV6-3; CDR3aa: ASSIQGETQY
j_gene: TRBJ2-1; v_gene: TRBV29-1; CDR3aa: SVAGLQNNEQF
j_gene: TRBJ1-2; v_gene: TRBV5-6; CDR3aa: ASSPGQLGYT
j_gene: TRBJ2-7; v_gene: TRBV9; CDR3aa: ASSAGTAYEQY
j_gene: TRBJ2-3; v_gene: TRBV6-1; CDR3aa: ASSEVGAADTQY
j_gene: TRBJ1-6; v_gene: TRBV9; CDR3aa: ASSVGYRGLSPLH
j_gene: TRBJ1-3; v_gene: TRBV11-2; CDR3aa: ASSPDTSGNTIY
j_gene: TRBJ1-2; v_gene: TRBV7-6; CDR3aa: ASSLDPGSSNYGYT
j_gene: TRBJ1-2; v_gene: TRBV6-5; CDR3aa: ASSDRDSYGYT
j_gene: TRBJ2-7; v_gene: TRBV5-5; CDR3aa: ASSSGIQYRGIYEQY
j_gene: TRBJ1-2; v_gene: TRBV12-3/TRBV12-4; CDR3aa: ASISPGAYGYT
j_gene: TRBJ1-2; v_gene: TRBV28; CDR3aa: ASSFRVSNYGYT
j_gene: TRBJ2-3; v_gene: TRBV9; CDR3aa: ASSVEGGGTDTQY
j_gene: TRBJ1-2; v_gene: TRBV9; CDR3aa: ASSLRQGIDGYT
j_gene: TRBJ2-1; v_gene: TRBV11-2; CDR3aa: ASSLGLAGGYEQF
j_gene: TRBJ2-1; v_gene: TRBV4-1; CDR3aa: ASSQAQGTYNEQF
j_gene: TRBJ1-1; v_gene: TRBV5-1; CDR3aa: ASSVWGLGQGNTEAF
j_gene: TRBJ1-1; v_gene: TRBV10-3; CDR3aa: ATRQGETLNTEAF
j_gene: TRBJ2-1; v_gene: TRBV23-1; CDR3aa: ASSQSGAGTYNEQF
j_gene: TRBJ2-3; v_gene: TRBV6-4; CDR3aa: ASSEDWTTDTQY
j_gene: TRBJ1-1; v_gene: TRBV29-1; CDR3aa: SVEKAENTEAF
j_gene: TRBJ1-1; v_gene: TRBV7-9; CDR3aa: ASSLRGGQQNTEAF
j_gene: TRBJ1-2; v_gene: TRBV28; CDR3aa: ASSPVRQGRSNYGYT
j_gene: TRBJ1-1; v_gene: TRBV10-3; CDR3aa: AIIQDLGMNTEAF
j_gene: TRBJ1-4; v_gene: TRBV4-1; CDR3aa: ASSQEGGNEKLF
j_gene: TRBJ1-2; v_gene: TRBV28; CDR3aa: ASSLSDTGGRT
j_gene: TRBJ2-3; v_gene: TRBV5-4; CDR3aa: ASSLGYGAVADTQY
j_gene: TRBJ1-6; v_gene: TRBV19; CDR3aa: ARGQNYNSPLH
j_gene: TRBJ1-4; v_gene: TRBV28; CDR3aa: ASSLKRHRGVGEKLF
j_gene: TRBJ2-3; v_gene: TRBV19; CDR3aa: ASSGLGSTDTQY
j_gene: TRBJ1-3; v_gene: TRBV5-1; CDR3aa: ASSPSGRTGNTIY
j_gene: TRBJ2-7; v_gene: TRBV6-6; CDR3aa: ASSYEGEGLYEQY